This TCR beta chain comes out of a study of blood T cell repertoires in COVID-19. Study-level background: Acute and convalescent COVID-19 samples came from the United States, Italy and Spain. Sources were T cells, B-cell-depleted T cells, or PBMCs; the material itself was cDNA or gDNA.

The count of this clone is one. In the source study's methods: By means of reference gene primer amplification, nucleated cell counts were estimated. The table came from immunoSEQ multiplex PCR; TCRdb's copy has only in-frame clones and leaves some out. For V, J and clone size, that table is used; D and trimming come from the DNA. The data contain some 190,000 clones, around 84% of them singletons. The sequence was obtained from a woman at least 80 years old with acute or convalescent COVID-19. Input material: peripheral blood.

The CDR3 loop reads CASSVGASGAYNEQFF. The CDR3 nucleotides read TGTGCCAGCAGCGTAGGGGCTAGCGGGGCCTACAATGAGCAGTTCTTC. This sequence joins TRBV9 and TRBJ2-1; 9 bases align to TRBD2. CDR3 length: 16 amino acids. The V gene end was trimmed by 0 bases and the J gene end by 2 bases; junction bases not matched to a gene: 3. CDR1 and CDR2 from the germline V gene are SGDLS and YYNGEE.